The clone carrying this T cell receptor (beta chain) was seen many times. This record belongs to a study of read filtering for tumor transcriptome and immune sequencing. Study information: Among patients, 17 to 20 were male and 14 female, aged roughly 45 to 80 (mean approximately 60). After DNase treatment, RNA was made into whole-transcriptome libraries.

At the time of active disease, bone marrow was collected from every patient. From approximately 430 ng of RNA, a library with molecular barcoded alpha/delta and beta/gamma adaptors was made. From the reads, TCRdb called clonotypes with MiXCR, one entry per CDR3 protein. The sample comprises over 45,000 distinct CDR3 sequences, 20% to 25% of which are singletons, and approximately 18% rests with the top ten. Germline V gives CDR1 LGHDT, CDR2 YNNKEL (reference sequence). The CDR3 spans 16 residues. The V segment lost 1 base and the J segment 9 bases; nucleotides outside the gene matches: 9. This sequence joins TRBV3-1 and TRBJ1-6; 7 positions match TRBD1. Sequencing input: a population of CD138-negative cells sorted from bone marrow. The receptor's source is a donor at least 40 years old with multiple myeloma. The CDR3 DNA follows: TGTGCCAGCAGCCAAGGATTAAAGGGACAGATTTCACCCCTCCACTTT. Protein: CASSQGLKGQISPLHF.